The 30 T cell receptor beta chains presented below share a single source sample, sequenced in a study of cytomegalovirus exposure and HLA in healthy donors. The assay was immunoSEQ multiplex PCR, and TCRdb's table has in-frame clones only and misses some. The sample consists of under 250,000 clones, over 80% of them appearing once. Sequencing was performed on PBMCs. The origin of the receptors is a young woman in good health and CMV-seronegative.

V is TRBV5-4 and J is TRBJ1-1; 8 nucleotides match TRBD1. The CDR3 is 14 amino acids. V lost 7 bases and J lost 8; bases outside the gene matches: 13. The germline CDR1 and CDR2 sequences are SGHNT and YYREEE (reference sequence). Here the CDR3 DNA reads TGTGCCAGCGGCTGGAGACAGGGGAATGGGGAAGCTTTCTTT. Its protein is CASGWRQGNGEAFF.

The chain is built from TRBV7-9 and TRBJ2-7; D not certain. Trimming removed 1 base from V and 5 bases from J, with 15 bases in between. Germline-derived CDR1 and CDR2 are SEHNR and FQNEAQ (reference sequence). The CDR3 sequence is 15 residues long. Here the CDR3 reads CASSLGSVKFDEQYF. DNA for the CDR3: TGTGCCAGCAGCTTAGGGTCGGTAAAATTCGACGAGCAGTACTTC.

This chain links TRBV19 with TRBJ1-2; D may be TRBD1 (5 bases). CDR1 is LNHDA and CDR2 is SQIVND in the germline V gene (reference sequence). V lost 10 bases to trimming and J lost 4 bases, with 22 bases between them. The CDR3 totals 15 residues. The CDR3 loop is CATQRPGPVLYGYTF. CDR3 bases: TGTGCCACCCAAAGACCAGGGCCCGTACTCTATGGCTACACCTTC.

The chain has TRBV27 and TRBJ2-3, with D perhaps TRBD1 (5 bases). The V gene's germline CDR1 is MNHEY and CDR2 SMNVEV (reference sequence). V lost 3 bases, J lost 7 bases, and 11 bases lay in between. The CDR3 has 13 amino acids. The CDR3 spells CASSLQGWHTQYF. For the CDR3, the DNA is TGTGCCAGCAGTTTGCAGGGATGGCATACGCAGTATTTT.

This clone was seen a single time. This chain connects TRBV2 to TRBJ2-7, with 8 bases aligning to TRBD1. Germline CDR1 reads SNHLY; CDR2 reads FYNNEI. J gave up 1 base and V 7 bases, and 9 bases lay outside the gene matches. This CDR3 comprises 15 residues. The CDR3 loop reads CASNTNQGASYEQYF. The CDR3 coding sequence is TGTGCCAGCAATACCAACCAGGGGGCTTCCTACGAGCAGTACTTC.

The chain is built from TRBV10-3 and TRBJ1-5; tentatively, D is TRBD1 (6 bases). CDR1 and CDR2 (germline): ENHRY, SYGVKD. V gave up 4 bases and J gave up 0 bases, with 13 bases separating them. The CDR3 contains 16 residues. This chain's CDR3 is CAISVGRGISNQPQHF. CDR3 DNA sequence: TGTGCCATCAGTGTGGGCAGGGGAATTAGCAATCAGCCCCAGCATTTT.

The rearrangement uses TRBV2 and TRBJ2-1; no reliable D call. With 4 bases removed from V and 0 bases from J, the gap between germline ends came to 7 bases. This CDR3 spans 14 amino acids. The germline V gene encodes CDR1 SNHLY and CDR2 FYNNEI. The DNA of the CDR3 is TGTGCCAGCAGTGGTCTTCGCTCCTACAATGAGCAGTTCTTC. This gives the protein CASSGLRSYNEQFF. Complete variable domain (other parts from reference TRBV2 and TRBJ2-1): EPEVTQTPSHQVTQMGQEVILRCVPISNHLYFYWYRQILGQKVEFLVSFYNNEISEKSEIFDDQFSVERPDGSNFTLKIRSTKLEDSAMYFCASSGLRSYNEQFFGPGTRLTVL.

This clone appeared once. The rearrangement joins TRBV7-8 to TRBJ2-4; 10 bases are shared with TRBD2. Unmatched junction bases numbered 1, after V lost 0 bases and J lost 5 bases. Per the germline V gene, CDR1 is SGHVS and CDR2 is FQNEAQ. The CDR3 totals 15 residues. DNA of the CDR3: TGTGCCAGCAGCTTAGCGCTAGCGGGGGAAAACATTCAGTACTTC. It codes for CASSLALAGENIQYF.

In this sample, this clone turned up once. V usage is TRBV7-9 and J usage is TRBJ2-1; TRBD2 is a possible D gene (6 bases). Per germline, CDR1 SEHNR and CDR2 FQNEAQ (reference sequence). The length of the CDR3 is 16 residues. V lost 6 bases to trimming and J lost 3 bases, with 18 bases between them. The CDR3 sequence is CASRGPGSGVYNEQFF. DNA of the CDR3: TGTGCCAGCAGGGGGCCCGGGAGTGGGGTCTACAATGAGCAGTTCTTC.

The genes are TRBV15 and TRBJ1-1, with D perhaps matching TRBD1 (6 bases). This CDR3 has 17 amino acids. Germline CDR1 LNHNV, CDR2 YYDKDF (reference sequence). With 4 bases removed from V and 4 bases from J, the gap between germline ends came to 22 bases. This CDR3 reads CATSKHHSLDRLTEAFF. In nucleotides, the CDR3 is TGTGCCACCAGCAAACACCACTCACTGGACAGACTCACTGAAGCTTTCTTT.

The CDR3 sequence is CASSQGLGETQYF. DNA for the CDR3: TGCGCCAGCAGTCAAGGACTGGGGGAGACCCAGTACTTC. This chain uses TRBV10-1 with TRBJ2-5; TRBD2 might be the D (5 bases). Trimming took off 5 bases at V and 5 bases at J, with 12 bases between the two ends. The CDR3 is 13 amino acids. Per the germline V gene, CDR1 is WNHNN and CDR2 is SYGVQD (reference sequence).

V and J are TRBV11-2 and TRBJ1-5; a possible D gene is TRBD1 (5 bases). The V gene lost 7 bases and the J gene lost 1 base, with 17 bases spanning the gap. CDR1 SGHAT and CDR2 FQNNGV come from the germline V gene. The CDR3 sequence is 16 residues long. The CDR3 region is CASTRREVSSNQPQHF. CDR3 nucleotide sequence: TGTGCCAGCACCCGCAGGGAGGTGTCCAGCAATCAGCCCCAGCATTTT.

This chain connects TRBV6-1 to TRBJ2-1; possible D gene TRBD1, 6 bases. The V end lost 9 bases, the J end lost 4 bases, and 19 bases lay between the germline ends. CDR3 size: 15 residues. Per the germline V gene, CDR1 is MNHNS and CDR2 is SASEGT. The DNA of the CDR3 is TGTGCCAGTCGCCGAAGCGTAACAGGGTACAATGAGCAGTTCTTC. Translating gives CASRRSVTGYNEQFF.

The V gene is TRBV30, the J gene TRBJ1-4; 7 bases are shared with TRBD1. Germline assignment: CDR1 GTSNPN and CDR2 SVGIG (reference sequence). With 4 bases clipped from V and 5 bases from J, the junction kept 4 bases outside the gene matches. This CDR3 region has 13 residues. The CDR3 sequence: CAWTRDRNEKLFF. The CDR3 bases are TGTGCCTGGACTAGGGACAGAAATGAAAAACTGTTTTTT.

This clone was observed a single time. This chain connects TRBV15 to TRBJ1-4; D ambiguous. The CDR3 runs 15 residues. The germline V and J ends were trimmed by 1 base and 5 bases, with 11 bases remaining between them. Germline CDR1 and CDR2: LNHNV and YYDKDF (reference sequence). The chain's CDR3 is CATSRGARDNEKLFF. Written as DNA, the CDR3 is TGTGCCACCAGCAGAGGGGCAAGAGACAATGAAAAACTGTTTTTT.

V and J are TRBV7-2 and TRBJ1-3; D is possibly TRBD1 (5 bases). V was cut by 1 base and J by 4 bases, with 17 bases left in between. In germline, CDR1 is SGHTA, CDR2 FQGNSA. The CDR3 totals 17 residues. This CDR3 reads CASSLGAGRTGGNTIYF. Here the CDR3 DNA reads TGTGCCAGCAGCTTAGGGGCGGGACGGACGGGAGGAAACACCATATATTTT.

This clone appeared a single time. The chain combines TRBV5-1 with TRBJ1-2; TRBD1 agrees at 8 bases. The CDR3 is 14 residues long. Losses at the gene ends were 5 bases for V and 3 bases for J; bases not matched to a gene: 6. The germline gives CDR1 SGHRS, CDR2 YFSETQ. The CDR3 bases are TGCGCCAGCAGACTACAGGGGGATGACTATGGCTACACCTTC. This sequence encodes CASRLQGDDYGYTF. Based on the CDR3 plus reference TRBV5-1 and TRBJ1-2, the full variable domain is KAGVTQTPRYLIKTRGQQVTLSCSPISGHRSVSWYQQTPGQGLQFLFEYFSETQRNKGNFPGRFSGRQFSNSRSEMNVSTLELGDSALYLCASRLQGDDYGYTFGSGTRLTVV.

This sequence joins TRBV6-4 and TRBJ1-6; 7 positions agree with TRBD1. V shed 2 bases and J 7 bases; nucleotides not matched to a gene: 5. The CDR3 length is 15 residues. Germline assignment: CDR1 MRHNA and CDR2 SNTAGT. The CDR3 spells CASSDRPGGNSPLHF. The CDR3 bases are TGTGCCAGCAGTGACCGGCCAGGGGGGAATTCACCCCTCCACTTT.

CDR3 bases: TGTGCCAGTAGTCTCCGTAGCAATCAGCCCCAGCATTTT. Encoded protein: CASSLRSNQPQHF. The chain combines TRBV19 with TRBJ1-5, with D unclear. V dropped 5 bases and J dropped 0 bases, with 5 bases sitting between them. The CDR3 is 13 amino acids. Germline V gene data show CDR1 as LNHDA and CDR2 as SQIVND (reference sequence).

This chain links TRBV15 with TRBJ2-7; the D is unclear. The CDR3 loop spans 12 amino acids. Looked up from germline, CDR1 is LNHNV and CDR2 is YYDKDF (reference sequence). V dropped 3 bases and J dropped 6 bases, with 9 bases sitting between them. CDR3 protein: CATSRGLTEQYF. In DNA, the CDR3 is TGTGCCACCAGCAGGGGCCTTACCGAGCAGTACTTC. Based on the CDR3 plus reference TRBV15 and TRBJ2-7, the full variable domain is DAMVIQNPRYQVTQFGKPVTLSCSQTLNHNVMYWYQQKSSQAPKLLFHYYDKDFNNEADTPDNFQSRRPNTSFCFLDIRSPGLGDTAMYLCATSRGLTEQYFGPGTRLTVT.

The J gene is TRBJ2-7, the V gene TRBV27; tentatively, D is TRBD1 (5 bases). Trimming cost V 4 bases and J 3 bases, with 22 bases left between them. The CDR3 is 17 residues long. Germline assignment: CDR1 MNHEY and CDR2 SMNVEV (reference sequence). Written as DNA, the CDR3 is TGTGCCAGCAGTTCCATACGGTCGGCAGGGCCTCGCTACGAGCAGTACTTC. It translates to CASSSIRSAGPRYEQYF.

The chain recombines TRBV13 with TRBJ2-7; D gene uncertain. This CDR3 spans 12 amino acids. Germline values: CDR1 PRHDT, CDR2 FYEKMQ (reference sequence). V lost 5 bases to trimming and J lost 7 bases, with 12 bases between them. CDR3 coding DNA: TGTGCCAGCAGCCCAGTCGTCGGGGAGCAGTACTTC. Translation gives CASSPVVGEQYF.

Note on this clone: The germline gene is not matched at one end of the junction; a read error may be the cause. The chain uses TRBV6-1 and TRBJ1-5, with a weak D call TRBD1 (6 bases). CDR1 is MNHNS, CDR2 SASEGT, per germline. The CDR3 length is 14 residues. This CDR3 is CASREGQRNQPQHF. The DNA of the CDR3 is TGTGCCAGCAGGGAAGGACAGAGGAATCAGCCCCAGCATTTT.

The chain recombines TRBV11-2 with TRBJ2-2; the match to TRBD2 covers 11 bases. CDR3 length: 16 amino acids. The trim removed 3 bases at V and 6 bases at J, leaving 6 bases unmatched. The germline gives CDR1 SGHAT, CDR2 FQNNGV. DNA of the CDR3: TGTGCCAGCAGCTTCAATAGCGGGAGGGCCCCCGGGGAGCTGTTTTTT. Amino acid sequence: CASSFNSGRAPGELFF.

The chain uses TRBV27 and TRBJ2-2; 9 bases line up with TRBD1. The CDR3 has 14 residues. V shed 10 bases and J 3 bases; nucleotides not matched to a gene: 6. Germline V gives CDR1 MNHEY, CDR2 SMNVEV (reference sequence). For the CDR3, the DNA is TGTGCCACCATGGACAGGGGATACACCGGGGAGCTGTTTTTT. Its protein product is CATMDRGYTGELFF.

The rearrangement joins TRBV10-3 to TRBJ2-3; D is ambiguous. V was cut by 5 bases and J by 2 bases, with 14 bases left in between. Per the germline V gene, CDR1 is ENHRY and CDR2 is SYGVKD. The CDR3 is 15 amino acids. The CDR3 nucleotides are TGTGCCATCAGTAAACGCGGAACACACACAGATACGCAGTATTTT. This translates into CAISKRGTHTDTQYF.

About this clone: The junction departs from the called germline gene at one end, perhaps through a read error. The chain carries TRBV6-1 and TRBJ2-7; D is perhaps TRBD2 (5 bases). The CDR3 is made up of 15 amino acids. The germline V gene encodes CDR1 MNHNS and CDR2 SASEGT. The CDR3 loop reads CASSKASGSSYEQYF. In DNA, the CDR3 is TGTGCCAGCAGTAAAGCTTCGGGGAGCTCCTACGAGCAGTACTTC.

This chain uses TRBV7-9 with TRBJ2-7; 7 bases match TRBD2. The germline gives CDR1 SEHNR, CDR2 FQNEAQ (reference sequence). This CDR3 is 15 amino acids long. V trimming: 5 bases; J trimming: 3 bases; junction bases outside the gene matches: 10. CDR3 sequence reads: CASSEWGGSLYEQYF. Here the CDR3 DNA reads TGTGCCAGCAGCGAGTGGGGCGGGAGTCTCTACGAGCAGTACTTC.

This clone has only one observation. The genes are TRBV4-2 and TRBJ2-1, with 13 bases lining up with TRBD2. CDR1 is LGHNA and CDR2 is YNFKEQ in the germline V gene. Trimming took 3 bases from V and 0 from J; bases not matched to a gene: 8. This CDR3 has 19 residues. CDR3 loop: CASSQGLAGLSSSYNEQFF. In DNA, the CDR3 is TGTGCCAGCAGCCAGGGACTAGCGGGACTTTCTAGCTCCTACAATGAGCAGTTCTTC.

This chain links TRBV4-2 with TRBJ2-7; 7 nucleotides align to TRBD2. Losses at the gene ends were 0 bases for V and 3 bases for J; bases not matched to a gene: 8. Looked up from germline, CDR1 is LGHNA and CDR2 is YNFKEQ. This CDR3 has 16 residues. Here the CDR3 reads CASSQEGEAGVYEQYF. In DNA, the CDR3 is TGTGCCAGCAGCCAAGAGGGGGAGGCGGGGGTCTACGAGCAGTACTTC.